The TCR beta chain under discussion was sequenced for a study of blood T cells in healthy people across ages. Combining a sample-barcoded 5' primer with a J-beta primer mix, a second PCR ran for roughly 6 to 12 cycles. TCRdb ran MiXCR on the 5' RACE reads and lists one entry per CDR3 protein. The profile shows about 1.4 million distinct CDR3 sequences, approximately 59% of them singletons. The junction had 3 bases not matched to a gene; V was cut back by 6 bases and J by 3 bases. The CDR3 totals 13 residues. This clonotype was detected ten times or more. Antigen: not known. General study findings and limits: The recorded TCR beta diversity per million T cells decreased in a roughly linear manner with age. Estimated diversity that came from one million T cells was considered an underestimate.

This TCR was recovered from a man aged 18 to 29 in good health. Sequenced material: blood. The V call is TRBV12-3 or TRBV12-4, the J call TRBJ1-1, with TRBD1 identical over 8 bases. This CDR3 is CASRPTGDTEAFF. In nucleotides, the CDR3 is TGTGCCAGCAGGCCGACAGGGGACACTGAAGCTTTCTTT.